These 32 T cell receptor beta chains originate from one sample sequenced in a study of OX40 agonist ivuxolimab in advanced cancers. The method was immunoSEQ multiplex PCR; TCRdb's version includes in-frame clones alone and lacks a portion of them. This table holds about 19,000 clones, just under 80% found once. The source material was CD4+ or CD8+ T cells sorted from blood, sampled in a trial of the OX40 agonist ivuxolimab. The source of these receptors is an adult with an advanced solid tumor such as melanoma, head and neck, liver or kidney cancer.

This clone was picked up a small number of times. The chain employs TRBV7-9 and TRBJ2-7, with D perhaps matching TRBD2 (6 bases). The CDR3 length is 14 residues. Trimming removed 0 bases at V and 0 bases at J, with 6 bases between. The germline gives CDR1 SEHNR, CDR2 FQNEAQ (reference sequence). The CDR3 nucleotides read TGTGCCAGCAGCTTAGCGGGAGGCTCCTACGAGCAGTACTTC. Translating gives CASSLAGGSYEQYF.

The chain uses TRBV10-1 and TRBJ2-2, with 10 bases fitting TRBD2. CDR1 and CDR2 from the germline V gene are WNHNN and SYGVQD (reference sequence). J lost 5 bases, V lost 4 bases, and 7 bases had no gene match. The CDR3 contains 16 residues. The CDR3 sequence is CASSALAGEETGELFF. The CDR3 coding sequence is TGCGCCAGCAGTGCTCTAGCGGGAGAGGAAACCGGGGAGCTGTTTTTT.

This chain links TRBV5-6 with TRBJ1-1; D gene uncertain. The CDR3 covers 12 residues. From germline, CDR1 is SGHDT and CDR2 YYEEEE. With 4 bases removed from V and 5 bases from J, the gap between germline ends came to 9 bases. The CDR3 protein is CASSRGWTEAFF. Written as DNA, the CDR3 is TGTGCCAGCAGCCGGGGATGGACTGAAGCTTTCTTT.

The V gene is TRBV4-1, the J gene TRBJ1-2; a weak D match, TRBD1 (5 bases). The V gene lost 3 bases and the J gene lost 9 bases, with 17 bases spanning the gap. CDR3 length: 14 residues. Germline assignment: CDR1 MGHRA and CDR2 YSYEKL. The CDR3 DNA sequence: TGCGCCAGCAGCCAGGCCGGGACGTTGGATCGCTACACCTTC. This codes for CASSQAGTLDRYTF.

This clone has a handful of counts. V and J are TRBV9 and TRBJ1-5; a weak D match, TRBD1 (5 bases). V was shortened by 3 bases and J by 1 base, with 11 bases between the two germline ends. The CDR3 extends over 15 amino acids. Germline CDR1 SGDLS, CDR2 YYNGEE. The CDR3 here is CASSEWGLSNQPQHF. The CDR3 nucleotides are TGTGCCAGCAGCGAATGGGGACTCAGCAATCAGCCCCAGCATTTT.

The chain combines TRBV28 with TRBJ2-2; 9 bases line up with TRBD1. Germline CDR1 MDHEN, CDR2 SYDVKM. The J segment lost 6 bases and the V segment lost 0 bases, leaving 5 bases of the junction unmatched. This CDR3 is 16 amino acids long. Here the CDR3 reads CASSLWTGGRAGELFF. The CDR3 DNA follows: TGTGCCAGCAGTTTATGGACAGGGGGGAGGGCCGGGGAGCTGTTTTTT.

This sequence joins TRBV28 and TRBJ2-7, with D perhaps TRBD1 (6 bases). Per germline, CDR1 MDHEN and CDR2 SYDVKM. This CDR3 has 14 residues. V lost 6 bases, J lost 2 bases, and 14 bases lay in between. In DNA form, the CDR3 reads TGTGCCAGCAGCGGACAGTCTGCGGCCTACGAGCAGTACTTC. It translates to CASSGQSAAYEQYF.

The chain uses TRBV27 and TRBJ2-7; D is undetermined. Trimming took off 3 bases at V and 3 bases at J, with 9 bases between the two ends. CDR1 is MNHEY, CDR2 SMNVEV, per germline (reference sequence). The length of the CDR3 is 13 residues. CDR3 DNA sequence: TGTGCCAGCAGTTTGGGTAGGAACTACGAGCAGTACTTC. As protein: CASSLGRNYEQYF.

The rearrangement links TRBV2 to TRBJ1-6, with D tentatively TRBD1 (5 bases). The germline V gene has CDR1 SNHLY and CDR2 FYNNEI. Trimming shortened V by 5 bases and J by 7 bases, and 6 bases separated the two germline ends. The CDR3 is 12 amino acids. CDR3 DNA: TGTGCCAGCAGTCCAGGGAATTCACCCCTCCACTTT. Translating gives CASSPGNSPLHF.

The CDR3 DNA is TGTGCCAGCAGTTTTCAGCCGGGACAGGACTCCTACGAGCAGTACTTC. This encodes CASSFQPGQDSYEQYF. The chain is built from TRBV27 and TRBJ2-7, with 8 bases identical to TRBD1. J was trimmed by 0 bases and V by 3 bases; bases with no gene match: 7. The CDR3 extends over 16 amino acids. Per germline, CDR1 MNHEY and CDR2 SMNVEV (reference sequence).

This clone occurred once. The chain employs TRBV5-4 and TRBJ1-6; no definite D call. From germline, CDR1 is SGHNT and CDR2 YYREEE (reference sequence). The V end was cut by 5 bases, the J end by 4 bases, with 13 bases between. The CDR3 has 15 residues. CDR3 bases: TGTGCCAGCAGTTACTCATTGGGTTATAATTCACCCCTCCACTTT. Its translation is CASSYSLGYNSPLHF.

The DNA of the CDR3 is TGTGCCAGCAGCCAATTACTCGGGGGGTACAATGAGCAGTTCTTC. Translating gives CASSQLLGGYNEQFF. The V and J genes are TRBV14 and TRBJ2-1, with 7 bases that match TRBD2. Germline CDR1 reads SGHDN; CDR2 reads FVKESK. V gave up 2 bases and J gave up 4 bases; unmatched junction bases: 5. The CDR3 runs 15 residues.

The V call is TRBV7-6, the J call TRBJ2-1; D remains ambiguous. CDR3 length: 12 residues. Germline CDR1 SGHVS, CDR2 FNYEAQ. The germline V and J ends were trimmed by 4 bases and 5 bases, with 6 bases remaining between them. The CDR3 sequence: CASSSIHNEQFF. The CDR3 DNA reads as TGTGCCAGCAGCTCGATCCACAATGAGCAGTTCTTC.

The rearrangement links TRBV11-2 to TRBJ2-7; the match to TRBD2 covers 9 bases. J lost 7 bases, V lost 8 bases, and 9 bases had no gene match. Germline V lookup: CDR1 SGHAT, CDR2 FQNNGV. The CDR3 covers 13 residues. As DNA, the CDR3 is TGTGCCAGCGGGCGGGAGGGGGCGAGAGAGCAGTACTTC. As protein: CASGREGAREQYF.

In this sample, this clone is medium-sized. The J gene is TRBJ1-2, the V gene TRBV19; perhaps TRBD1 as D (5 bases). Germline-derived CDR1 and CDR2 are LNHDA and SQIVND (reference sequence). The CDR3 spans 15 residues. V gave up 3 bases and J gave up 7 bases, with 18 bases separating them. The CDR3: CASSIRAGNDGGYTF. The DNA of the CDR3 is TGTGCCAGTAGTATTCGGGCAGGGAATGACGGTGGCTACACCTTC.

J is TRBJ2-7 and V is TRBV28; TRBD1 might be the D (5 bases). The CDR3 consists of 14 residues. CDR1 and CDR2 from the germline V gene are MDHEN and SYDVKM. With 2 bases removed from V and 1 base from J, the gap between germline ends came to 9 bases. CDR3 DNA sequence: TGTGCCAGCAGTTTAAGGGGTTGGTCCTACGAGCAGTACTTC. It encodes CASSLRGWSYEQYF.

This chain uses TRBV4-3 with TRBJ2-2; 7 nucleotides line up with TRBD2. This CDR3 contains 14 residues. Germline V CDR1 and CDR2: LGHNA, YSLEER. V shed 8 bases and J 1 base; nucleotides not matched to a gene: 4. The CDR3 sequence is CASAGTKNTGELFF. The CDR3 DNA sequence: TGCGCCAGCGCCGGGACTAAGAACACCGGGGAGCTGTTTTTT.

The chain carries TRBV4-1 and TRBJ2-7; D may correspond to TRBD1 or TRBD2 (5 bases each). The germline V gene encodes CDR1 MGHRA and CDR2 YSYEKL. The CDR3 length is 14 residues. Trimming left V 4 bases short and J 2 bases short, with 12 bases between. The CDR3 DNA follows: TGCGCCAGCAGCCCGAGGGACGGCACCTACGAGCAGTACTTC. Its protein product is CASSPRDGTYEQYF.

J is TRBJ2-6 and V is TRBV9; D is undetermined. The CDR3 is 20 amino acids. The germline V gene encodes CDR1 SGDLS and CDR2 YYNGEE. With 3 bases removed from V and 0 bases from J, the gap between germline ends came to 22 bases. CDR3 DNA sequence: TGTGCCAGCAGCGCACAAGATGGACGGGTTATTAGCTCTGGGGCCAACGTCCTGACTTTC. Its translation is CASSAQDGRVISSGANVLTF. Drawing the rest from reference TRBV9 and TRBJ2-6, the complete variable domain is DSGVTQTPKHLITATGQRVTLRCSPRSGDLSVYWYQQSLDQGLQFLIQYYNGEERAKGNILERFSAQQFPDLHSELNLSSLELGDSALYFCASSAQDGRVISSGANVLTFGAGSRLTVL.

The CDR3 DNA reads as TGCGCCAGCAGTCAAGACAGGAAGAATTCACCCCTCCACTTT. The encoded protein is CASSQDRKNSPLHF. This chain joins TRBV10-1 and TRBJ1-6, with D perhaps TRBD1 (6 bases). This CDR3 has 14 residues. Trimming left V 5 bases short and J 7 bases short, with 12 bases between. Germline V gene lookup returns CDR1 WNHNN and CDR2 SYGVQD (reference sequence).

This clone was seen more than once but under ten times. The chain couples TRBV5-6 to TRBJ2-7, with 9 bases matching TRBD1. Germline loops: CDR1 SGHDT, CDR2 YYEEEE. The CDR3 contains 14 residues. V shed 3 bases and J 4 bases; nucleotides not matched to a gene: 5. CDR3 loop: CASSSGTGPYEQYF. As DNA, the CDR3 is TGTGCCAGCAGCTCCGGGACAGGGCCTTACGAGCAGTACTTC.

The CDR3 coding sequence is TGTGCCGTTCGAGGGACGGGCGGTTCACCCCTCCACTTT. Translating it yields CAVRGTGGSPLHF. This chain uses TRBV10-3 with TRBJ1-6; D possibly corresponds to TRBD1 (5 bases). V lost 11 bases, J lost 9 bases, and 17 bases lay in between. The germline V gene has CDR1 ENHRY and CDR2 SYGVKD. The CDR3 length is 13 residues.

The V call is TRBV9, the J call TRBJ2-3, with a possible D match to TRBD2 (5 bases). Trimming removed 0 bases from V and 5 bases from J, with 7 bases in between. CDR1 and CDR2 from the germline V gene are SGDLS and YYNGEE. The CDR3 contains 13 residues. The CDR3 loop reads CASSVVAGDTQYF. The CDR3 coding sequence is TGTGCCAGCAGCGTAGTGGCGGGAGATACGCAGTATTTT. Filled out from reference TRBV9 and TRBJ2-3, the complete variable domain reads DSGVTQTPKHLITATGQRVTLRCSPRSGDLSVYWYQQSLDQGLQFLIQYYNGEERAKGNILERFSAQQFPDLHSELNLSSLELGDSALYFCASSVVAGDTQYFGPGTRLTVL.

The chain couples TRBV4-2 to TRBJ2-5; 8 bases match TRBD1. This CDR3 is built from 16 residues. Germline loops: CDR1 LGHNA, CDR2 YNFKEQ. J lost 3 bases, V lost 4 bases, and 10 bases had no gene match. CDR3: CASSLDRGFGKETQYF. CDR3 nucleotide sequence: TGTGCCAGCAGCCTAGACAGGGGTTTCGGGAAAGAGACCCAGTACTTC.

The CDR3: CASSLEQGGRSPLHF. CDR3 bases: TGTGCCAGCAGCTTAGAACAAGGGGGCCGTTCACCCCTCCACTTT. The chain has TRBV7-8 and TRBJ1-6; 7 bases line up with TRBD1. The CDR3 totals 15 residues. J was trimmed by 9 bases and V by 1 base; bases with no gene match: 6. Germline CDR1 SGHVS, CDR2 FQNEAQ.

This chain links TRBV6-5 with TRBJ2-7; D gene unclear. The CDR3 spans 13 residues. Germline CDR1 and CDR2: MNHEY and SVGAGI. Trimming stripped 6 bases from V and 0 bases from J, with 9 bases between. CDR3 sequence (DNA): TGTGCCAGCAGACTCTTAAGCTCCTACGAGCAGTACTTC. Its translation: CASRLLSSYEQYF.

This clone is medium-sized (0.01 to 0.1%). The rearrangement uses TRBV5-1 and TRBJ1-1; D remains unclear. The CDR3 is 11 amino acids. CDR1 and CDR2 (germline): SGHRS, YFSETQ. V shed 2 bases and J shed 5 bases, with 4 bases lying between them. The CDR3 loop is CASSLGTEAFF. For the CDR3, the DNA is TGCGCCAGCAGCTTAGGAACTGAAGCTTTCTTT.

The CDR3 bases are TGTGCCAGCAGGGGAGGGCGGGATCCGTCCTACGAGCAGTACTTC. This codes for CASRGGRDPSYEQYF. The chain joins TRBV4-2 to TRBJ2-7, with 7 bases lining up with TRBD2. The V gene end was trimmed by 6 bases and the J gene end by 1 base; junction bases not matched to a gene: 9. Germline assignment: CDR1 LGHNA and CDR2 YNFKEQ. The CDR3 runs 15 residues.

This clone is judged large. The CDR3 DNA sequence: TGTGCCACCAGCAATCCCTGGGGGACTGAAGCTTTCTTT. This gives the protein CATSNPWGTEAFF. The chain couples TRBV15 to TRBJ1-1, with D possibly being TRBD1 (5 bases). Between the trimmed V and J ends, which lost 4 bases and 5 bases, there was a span of 11 bases. Germline V gene data show CDR1 as LNHNV and CDR2 as YYDKDF (reference sequence). The CDR3 length is 13 residues.

V is TRBV2 and J is TRBJ2-6; D might be TRBD1 or TRBD2, each matching 5 bases. The germline V gene has CDR1 SNHLY and CDR2 FYNNEI. This CDR3 is built from 16 residues. Trimming stripped 4 bases from V and 2 bases from J, with 12 bases between. Here the CDR3 reads CASSGGRQTGANVLTF. In DNA, the CDR3 is TGTGCCAGCAGTGGGGGGAGACAAACTGGGGCCAACGTCCTGACTTTC.

This chain connects TRBV25-1 to TRBJ2-1; 9 nucleotides agree with TRBD1. CDR1 and CDR2 (germline): MGHDK, SYGVNS. V dropped 5 bases and J dropped 8; count of bases not matched to a gene: 7. The CDR3 runs 14 residues. As DNA, the CDR3 is TGTGCCAGCAGTCCCCGGGACAGGGACGATGAGCAGTTCTTC. As protein: CASSPRDRDDEQFF.

The chain links TRBV5-1 to TRBJ2-1; 8 bases are a match to TRBD2. J was trimmed by 7 bases and V by 1 base; bases with no gene match: 4. This CDR3 contains 14 residues. Germline CDR1 SGHRS, CDR2 YFSETQ. The CDR3 coding sequence is TGCGCCAGCAGCTTGATGGGACTAGTGAATGAGCAGTTCTTC. This codes for CASSLMGLVNEQFF.